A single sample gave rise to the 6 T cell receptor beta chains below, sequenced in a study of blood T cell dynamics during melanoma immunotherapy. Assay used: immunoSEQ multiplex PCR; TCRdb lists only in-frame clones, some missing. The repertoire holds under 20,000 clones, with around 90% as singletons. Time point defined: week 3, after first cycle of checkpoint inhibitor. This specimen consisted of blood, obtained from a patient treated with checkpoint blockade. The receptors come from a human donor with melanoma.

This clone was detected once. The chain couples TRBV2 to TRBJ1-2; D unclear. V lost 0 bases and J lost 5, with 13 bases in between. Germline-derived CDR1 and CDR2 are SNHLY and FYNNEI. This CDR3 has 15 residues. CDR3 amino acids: CASSEAGWQPYGYTF. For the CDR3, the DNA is TGTGCCAGCAGTGAAGCTGGTTGGCAGCCTTATGGCTACACCTTC.

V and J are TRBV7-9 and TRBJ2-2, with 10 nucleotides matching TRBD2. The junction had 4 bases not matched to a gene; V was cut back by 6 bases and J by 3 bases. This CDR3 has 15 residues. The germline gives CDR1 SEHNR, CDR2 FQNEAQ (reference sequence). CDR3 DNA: TGTGCCAGCAGACTAGCGGGAAGGGACACCGGGGAGCTGTTTTTT. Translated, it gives CASRLAGRDTGELFF.

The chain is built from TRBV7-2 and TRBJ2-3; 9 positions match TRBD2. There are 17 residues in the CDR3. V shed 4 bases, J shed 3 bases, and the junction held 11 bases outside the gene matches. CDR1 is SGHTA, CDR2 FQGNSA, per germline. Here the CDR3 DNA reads TGTGCCAGCAGCTCTCTTTGGGGCGGGAGGGGGACAGATACGCAGTATTTT. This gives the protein CASSSLWGGRGTDTQYF.

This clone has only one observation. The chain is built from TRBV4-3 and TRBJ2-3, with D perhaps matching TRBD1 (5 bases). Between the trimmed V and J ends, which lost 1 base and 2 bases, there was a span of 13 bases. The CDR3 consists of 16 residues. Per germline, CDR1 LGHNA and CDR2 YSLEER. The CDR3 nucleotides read TGCGCCAGCAGCCAAGGGATGTCAGGGATCACAGATACGCAGTATTTT. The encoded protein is CASSQGMSGITDTQYF.

CDR3 loop: CASSELFLRTSSAGELFF. The DNA for the CDR3 is TGTGCCAGCAGTGAATTGTTCCTCCGCACTAGTTCAGCCGGGGAGCTGTTTTTT. This chain joins TRBV25-1 and TRBJ2-2, with D perhaps TRBD2 (5 bases). Germline CDR1 and CDR2: MGHDK and SYGVNS. Trimming removed 1 base from V and 6 bases from J, with 21 bases in between. This CDR3 region has 18 residues.

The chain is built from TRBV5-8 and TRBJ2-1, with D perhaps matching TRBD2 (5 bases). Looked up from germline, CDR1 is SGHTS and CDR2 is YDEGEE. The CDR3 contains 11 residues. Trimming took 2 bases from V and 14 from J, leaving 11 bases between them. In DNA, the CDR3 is TGTGCCAGCAGCTTAATGATCGGGGAGTTCTTC. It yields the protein CASSLMIGEFF. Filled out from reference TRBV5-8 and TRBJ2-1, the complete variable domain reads EAGVTQSPTHLIKTRGQQATLRCSPISGHTSVYWYQQALGLGLQFLLWYDEGEERNRGNFPPRFSGRQFPNYSSELNVNALELEDSALYLCASSLMIGEFFGPGTRLTVL.